This TCR beta chain was documented in a study of vaccination effects on CD4 cells after COVID-19 (dated by TCRdb to between 2021 and 2024). Broadly, across the study: In the ViraFEST assay, PBMC were stimulated with viral peptide pools, and antigen-specific CD4+ T cell clonotypes were then identified by expansion using TCR sequencing. After vaccination, three convalescent patients were sampled at an early time point (day +14) and at a late time point (day +241, +227 and +161, respectively). Across the study, the median time from the second dose to post-vaccine sampling was 72 days (range 14 to 241). Roughly 2.1 million PBMC per well were cultured in IMDM with roughly 5% human AB serum, 8.5 to 10 IU/ml IL-2 and gentamicin, plus 10 ug/ml peptides. SARS-CoV-2 spike-specific CD4+ TCR repertoires were compared before and after mRNA vaccination in COVID-19 convalescent patients and in infection-naive vaccine recipients. A total of approximately 9 COVID-19 convalescent patients and a handful of SARS-CoV-2-naive healthy vaccine recipients were included in the full study. The Oncomine TCR Beta short-read assay on an Illumina iSeq 100 was used to sequence cultures from other donors in the study. Study-level results and caveats: In convalescent patients, the post-vaccine spike-reactive repertoire was composed mainly of new vaccine-induced clones that were largely distinct from infection-induced clones. The study was limited by a small number of convalescent patients, and early post-infection timepoints were lacking. At late post-vaccination timepoints, both infection-induced and vaccine-induced clones showed marked clonal contraction, consistent with waning T cell responses.

As regards this clone: No cognate antigen has been identified for it. There are no base qualities to consult, and no much larger clone falls within one base.

After less than 13 days of culture, CD4+ T cells were isolated with the EasySep CD4+ T cell isolation kit. Convalescent patients had PCR-confirmed SARS-CoV-2 infection between March and December 2020, before Alpha, Beta and Delta variants emerged in the United States. Two doses of either the BNT162b2 or the mRNA-1273 mRNA SARS-CoV-2 vaccine were administered to participants. Half of the culture medium was replaced with fresh IL-2-containing medium on days 3 and 7. Each peptide stimulation condition was cultured in triplicate wells unless otherwise noted. Using Ficoll-Paque Plus gradient centrifugation, PBMC were separated from whole blood and then either used fresh or cryopreserved at -140C. The QIAamp micro DNA kit was used to extract genomic DNA from the cultured CD4+ T cells. The receptor library was made with the immunoSEQ multiplex PCR assay. DNA from the cultured and isolated CD4+ T cells underwent TCR beta CDR3 sequencing. In the source study's methods: The analysis removed non-productive TCR sequences, trimmed reads to the CDR3 region, and retained only CDR3s that were 7 or more amino acids long. The MANAFEST web app was used to pick out antigen-specific clonotypes by comparing their expansion in peptide wells with that in reference cultures. To count as positive, a clone had to show expansion at FDR<0.05 compared with the reference and with all other wells, an odds ratio above 5, and a frequency above 0.1% in two replicate wells. A clonotype was called cross-reactive if it was significantly expanded both in SARS-CoV-2 spike wells and in at least one common cold coronavirus spike condition. Using the stringdist R package, CDR3 similarity was measured by Levenshtein distance, and unrooted trees were constructed with ape in R 3.6.1. Entries here come from immuneACCESS through TCRdb and include only in-frame sequences with V and J called. Some clones fail to appear in such tables; in the studies checked, an unresolved V gene covers under half of the shortfall, and the cause of the remainder is unknown. The DNA gave D and trimming, while V, J and clone size come from that table. In this sample the table shows roughly 46,000 clones, about 74% of which occur a single time. The ten largest account for approximately 5.1% of the sample.

CDR3 length: 13 amino acids, cysteine to phenylalanine. The sequence is cut down to CDR3 DNA, 39 bases in frame from base 1. The germline ends are 14 bases apart after V is trimmed by 4 bases and J by 8 bases. The germline V gene (reference sequence) yields SGHNT for CDR1 and YYREEE for CDR2. The clonotype comes from a human donor who had a prior SARS-CoV-2 infection. The specimen was CD4+ T cells from PBMCs cultured without peptide, collected after COVID-19 vaccination. The chain joins TRBV5-4 to TRBJ2-3; the D gene is possibly TRBD1, with 5 bases matching. The DNA is TGTGCCAGCAGCAAAGACACAGGAGCTACGCAGTATTTT. It specifies CASSKDTGATQYF.